This T cell receptor (beta chain) was sequenced during a study of cytomegalovirus exposure and HLA in healthy donors. General study results and limits: A list of 150 or so TCR beta chains associated with cytomegalovirus was given. The classifier reportedly diagnosed cytomegalovirus status with high sensitivity and specificity. In the roughly 110 validation repertoires, 85% to 95% of cluster scores exceeded 0, per a later analysis.

Worth noting for this clone: Its antigen is not known.

Sequencing used immunoSEQ multiplex PCR; TCRdb keeps in-frame clones, though not all of them. The sample consists of about 110,000 clones, about 88% of them appearing once. The donors formed part of the roughly 110-subject validation cohort, distinct from the roughly 700-subject first cohort. V shed 0 bases, J shed 5 bases, and the junction held 7 bases outside the gene matches. This CDR3 has 15 amino acids. The germline gives CDR1 SGHRS, CDR2 YFSETQ. The chain employs TRBV5-1 and TRBJ2-5; 7 positions agree with TRBD1. The sequence was obtained from a woman aged 18-29 years in good health and CMV-seropositive. The sequencing sample was made of PBMCs. In nucleotides, the CDR3 is TGCGCCAGCAGCTTGGCGACCACAGGGGACGAGACCCAGTACTTC. Translation gives CASSLATTGDETQYF.